This TCR beta chain was captured by sequencing in a study of memory CD4+ T cells and cytomegalovirus serostatus. The wider study: Of the healthy Belgian adults, 9 were CMV seropositive and around 22 seronegative.

The CDR3 totals 16 residues. The sort gate was single viable CD3+CD4+CD8-CD45RO+ cells for memory CD4+ T cells. Serostatus was set by detecting CMV pp150, pp28, p38, p52 IgG. TCRdb's table, derived via immunoSEQ multiplex PCR, lists solely in-frame clones and lacks some. The data hold roughly 39,000 clones, with around 84% observed a single time. The chain has TRBV21-1 and TRBJ2-6; the table's D gene call, TRBD2, was not cross checked with the DNA. TRBV21-1 is a pseudogene locus. This clonotype was sampled from an adult in good health and CMV-seronegative. The specimen was memory CD4+ T cells from blood. This CDR3 reads CASSKSVGFLANVLTF. DNA for the CDR3: TGTGCCAGCAGCAAAAGCGTCGGGTTCTTGGCCAACGTCCTGACTTTC.